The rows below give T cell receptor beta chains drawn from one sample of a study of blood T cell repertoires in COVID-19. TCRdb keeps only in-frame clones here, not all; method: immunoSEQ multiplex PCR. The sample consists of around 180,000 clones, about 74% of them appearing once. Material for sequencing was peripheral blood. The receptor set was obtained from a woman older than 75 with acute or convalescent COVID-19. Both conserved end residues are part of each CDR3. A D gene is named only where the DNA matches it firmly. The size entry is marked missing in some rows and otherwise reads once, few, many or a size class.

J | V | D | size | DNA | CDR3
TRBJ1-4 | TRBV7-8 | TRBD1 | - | TGTGCCAGCAGCGGGGGACAGGGGTCGCGAGCGGTAAAACTGTTTTTT | CASSGGQGSRAVKLFF
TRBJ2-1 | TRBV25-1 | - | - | TGTGCCAGCAGTGCCGCCGACGGGAATGAGCAGTTCTTC | CASSAADGNEQFF
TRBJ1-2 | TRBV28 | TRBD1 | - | TGTGCCAGCAGTGGGACAGGGATCGGGTATGGCTACACCTTC | CASSGTGIGYGYTF
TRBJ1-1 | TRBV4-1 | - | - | TGCGCCAGCAGCCACCTTCTGGTACTCAGGGGGAACACTGAAGCTTTCTTT | CASSHLLVLRGNTEAFF
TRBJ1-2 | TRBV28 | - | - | TGTGCCAGCAGTTACAACGGGGGCTACACCTTC | CASSYNGGYTF
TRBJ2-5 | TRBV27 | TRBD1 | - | TGTGCCAGCAGTTGGGGGACAGGGCGAGAGACCCAGTACTTC | CASSWGTGRETQYF
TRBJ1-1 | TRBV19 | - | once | TGTGCCAGTAGTATGGGCAGGACAACGAACACTGAAGCTTTCTTT | CASSMGRTTNTEAFF
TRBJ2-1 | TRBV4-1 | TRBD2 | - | TGCGCCAGCAGCCAAGACCTAGCGGGGTCAGGAGAGCAGTTCTTC | CASSQDLAGSGEQFF
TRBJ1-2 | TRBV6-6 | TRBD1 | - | TGTGCCAGCAGTTACTCCGGGACAGGGGATTGGGGCTACACCTTC | CASSYSGTGDWGYTF
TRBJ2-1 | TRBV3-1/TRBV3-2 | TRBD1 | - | TGTGCCAGCAGCCAAGACCCCGGGACAGGGGGCACTGAGCAGTTCTTC | CASSQDPGTGGTEQFF
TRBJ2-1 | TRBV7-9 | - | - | TGTGCCAGCAGTCAACAGGGTAGCTCCTACAATGAGCAGTTCTTC | CASSQQGSSYNEQFF
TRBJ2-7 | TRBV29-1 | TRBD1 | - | TGCAGCGTTGGTCCAGGGGGCGACGAGCAGTACTTC | CSVGPGGDEQYF
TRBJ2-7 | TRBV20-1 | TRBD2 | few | TGCAGTGCTAGTTTATCGGGAGGGCTATCCTACGAGCAGTACTTC | CSASLSGGLSYEQYF
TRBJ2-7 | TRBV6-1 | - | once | TGTGCCAGCAGTGAATCCAGGGACACAATGGACGAGCAGTACTTC | CASSESRDTMDEQYF
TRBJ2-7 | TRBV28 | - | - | TGTGCCAGCAGTTTATTTAGTGGGGGCGGGACAGCCTACGAGCAGTACTTC | CASSLFSGGGTAYEQYF
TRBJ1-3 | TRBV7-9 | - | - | TGTGCCAGCAGCTTCGGGCAGGGTACCCGAAACACCATATATTTT | CASSFGQGTRNTIYF
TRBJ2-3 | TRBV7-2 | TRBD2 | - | TGTGCCAGCAGCTTTCTAGCGGGAGGAAGACGCACAGATACGCAGTATTTT | CASSFLAGGRRTDTQYF
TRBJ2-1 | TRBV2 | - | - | TGTGCCAGCAGTGAAACGCGCTTTTTCGATGAGCAGTTCTTC | CASSETRFFDEQFF
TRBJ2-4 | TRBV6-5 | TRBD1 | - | TGTGCCAGCAGACCCGGACAGGGGAGGGGAAACTTC | CASRPGQGRGNF
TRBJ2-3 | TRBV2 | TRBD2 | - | TGTGCCAGCAGTACCCTAGCGGGAGTAAATACGCAGTATTTT | CASSTLAGVNTQYF
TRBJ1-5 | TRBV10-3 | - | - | TGTGCCATCAGCGAAGATCCTTCGACAGGCCGCAATCAGCCCCAGCATTTT | CAISEDPSTGRNQPQHF
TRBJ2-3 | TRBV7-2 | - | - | TGTGCCAGCAGCCAGCCTAGGGGTACGCAGTATTTT | CASSQPRGTQYF